These 9 T cell receptor beta chains were sequenced from one sample in a study of CD8+CD57+ T cells in acquired aplastic anemia. It was genomic DNA that served as the template for profiling TCR beta VDJ and CDR3. One entry per CDR3 protein, called by TCRdb with MiXCR from the reads. The data contain 130,000 or so distinct CDR3 sequences, 50% to 70% of them singletons. Selection for sequencing was limited to patients who had shown CD8+CD57+ cell expansion by flow cytometry. The sample taken for sequencing was sorted CD4+, CD8+, or CD8+CD57+ T cells (not recorded which) from PBMCs. All receptors derive from a human donor with aplastic anemia.

The chain employs TRBV7-3 and TRBJ2-2; D is perhaps TRBD2 (5 bases). Germline V CDR1 and CDR2: SGHTA, FQGTGA. The CDR3 is 12 amino acids. V was cut by 5 bases and J by 9 bases, with 10 bases left in between. The DNA for the CDR3 is TGTGCCAGCAGCCCGGGGTCGCGGGAGCTGTTTTTT. It specifies CASSPGSRELFF.

The gene calls are TRBV2 and TRBJ2-7, with D possibly TRBD1 on 5 matching bases. Germline-derived CDR1 and CDR2 are SNHLY and FYNNEI. The CDR3 is made up of 14 amino acids. With 8 bases removed from V and 3 bases from J, the gap between germline ends came to 17 bases. Written as DNA, the CDR3 is TGTGCCAGCGGCCAGGGCCCGTGGGGCTACGAGCAGTACTTC. Translating it yields CASGQGPWGYEQYF.

The chain links TRBV20-1 to TRBJ2-7; 12 bases match TRBD2. The V gene end was trimmed by 6 bases and the J gene end by 3 bases; junction bases not matched to a gene: 9. The germline V gene has CDR1 DFQATT and CDR2 SNEGSKA (reference sequence). The CDR3 is 15 residues long. The DNA of the CDR3 is TGCAGTGCGTCACTTCCTAGCGGGGGGGGCTACGAGCAGTACTTC. Translation: CSASLPSGGGYEQYF.

This clonotype was observed a few times. This chain joins TRBV27 and TRBJ2-3, with D perhaps matching TRBD1 (6 bases). The CDR3 loop spans 16 amino acids. Deletions cut 4 bases from V and 0 bases from J, with 14 bases between. Germline CDR1 and CDR2: MNHEY and SMNVEV (reference sequence). CDR3 DNA sequence: TGTGCCAGCAGTTCACTTTCGACAGGTAGCACAGATACGCAGTATTTT. It yields the protein CASSSLSTGSTDTQYF.

This clonotype was seen a handful of times. The chain employs TRBV7-9 and TRBJ2-7; tentative D call: TRBD1 (7 bases). The germline V gene encodes CDR1 SEHNR and CDR2 FQNEAQ (reference sequence). CDR3 size: 12 residues. V was trimmed by 9 bases and J by 4 bases, leaving 13 bases between them. The CDR3 DNA reads TGTGCCAGTGCGGGACAGCCTTACGAGCAGTACTTC. Translated, it gives CASAGQPYEQYF.

The chain couples TRBV19 to TRBJ1-2; TRBD1 might be the D (5 bases). The CDR3 length is 11 residues. From germline, CDR1 is LNHDA and CDR2 SQIVND (reference sequence). V lost 8 bases to trimming and J lost 8 bases, with 12 bases between them. The CDR3 is CASQGRLGYTF. The DNA of the CDR3 is TGTGCCAGTCAGGGCCGCTTGGGCTACACCTTC.

The chain uses TRBV7-9 and TRBJ2-7; D remains ambiguous. The ends were cut back, 1 base at V and 0 bases at J, with 4 bases in the middle. From germline, CDR1 is SEHNR and CDR2 FQNEAQ (reference sequence). There are 13 residues in the CDR3. The CDR3: CASSLDASYEQYF. In DNA form, the CDR3 reads TGTGCCAGCAGCTTAGACGCCTCCTACGAGCAGTACTTC.

As regards this clonotype: A read error may produce the germline difference seen at one junction end. This rearrangement joins TRBV6-1 to TRBJ1-6; a weak D match, TRBD1 (6 bases). This CDR3 is built from 14 residues. CDR1 and CDR2 (germline): MNHNS, SASEGT. The CDR3 sequence: CAISGDRYNSPLHF. The DNA of the CDR3 is TGTGCCATCAGTGGTGACAGGTATAATTCACCCCTCCACTTT.

V usage is TRBV24-1 and J usage is TRBJ1-1, with a possible D match to TRBD1 (6 bases). This CDR3 has 12 amino acids. Germline V gives CDR1 KGHDR, CDR2 SFDVKD. The ends were cut back, 1 base at V and 11 bases at J, with 10 bases in the middle. The CDR3 is CATSDLGGEAFF. The DNA for the CDR3 is TGTGCCACCAGTGATTTAGGGGGTGAGGCTTTCTTT.